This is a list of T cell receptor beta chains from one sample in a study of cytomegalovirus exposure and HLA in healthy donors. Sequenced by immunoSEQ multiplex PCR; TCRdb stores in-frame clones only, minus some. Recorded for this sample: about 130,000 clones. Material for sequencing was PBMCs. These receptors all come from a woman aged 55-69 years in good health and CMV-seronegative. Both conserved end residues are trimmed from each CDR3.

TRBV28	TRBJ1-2	ASSSPTGGVYGYT
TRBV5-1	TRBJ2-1	ASSLLTGGTYNEQF
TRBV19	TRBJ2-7	ASSRQGVYS
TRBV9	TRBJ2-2	ASSVDGSGTGELF
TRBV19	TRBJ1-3	ASSSDRSSGNTIY
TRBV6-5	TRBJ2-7	ARWSVGGGYEQY
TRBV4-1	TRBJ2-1	ASSRGQGGEQF
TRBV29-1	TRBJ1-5	SVGTGNQPQH
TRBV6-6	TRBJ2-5	ASSYGAGQETQY
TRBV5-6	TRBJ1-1	ASSAGRRNTEAF
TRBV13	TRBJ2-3	ASSARGQGRSTDTQY
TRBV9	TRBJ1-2	ASSPSRSSNYGYT
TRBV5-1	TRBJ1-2	ASSLGGPIDGYT
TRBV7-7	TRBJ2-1	ASSLGSVGLAESYNEQF
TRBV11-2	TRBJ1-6	ASSLAGQPGRLPLH
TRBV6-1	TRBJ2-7	ASSERAGAMYEQY
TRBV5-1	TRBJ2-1	ASRREPYNEQF
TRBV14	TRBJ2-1	ASSPERGSSGYNEQF
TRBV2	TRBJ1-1	ASGTGGLNTEAF
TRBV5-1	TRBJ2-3	ASRASWTATSDTQY
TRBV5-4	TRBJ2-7	ASSTGMRAYEQY
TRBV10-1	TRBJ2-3	ASSEHAQGSDTQY
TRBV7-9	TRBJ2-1	ASSLAHNEQF
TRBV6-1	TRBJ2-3	ASSERVAGSSTDTQY
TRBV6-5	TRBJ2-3	ASSYGTSGPDTQY
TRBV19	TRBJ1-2	ASTYLQTGGIDGYT
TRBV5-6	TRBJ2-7	ASSLRGGDRANREQY
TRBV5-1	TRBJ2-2	ASSQLGTALNTGELF
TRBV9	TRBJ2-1	ASSVGSSSNNEQF
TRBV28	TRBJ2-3	ASSAYRGIRSTDTQY
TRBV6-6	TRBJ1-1	ASSLGEQNTEAF
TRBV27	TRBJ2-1	ASSSGLAGAF
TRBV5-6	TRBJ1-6	ASSSFGGDRAVSPLH